This TCR beta chain is drawn from a study of human T cells and chemical hapten exposure. The study, taken as a whole, reports: TCRs above 1 in 1000 frequency stayed constant with DPC sensitization.

The CDR3 is 11 amino acids. Germline V CDR1 and CDR2: SGHVS, FNYEAQ. Deletions cut 5 bases from V and 11 bases from J, with 12 bases between. This clonotype was observed many times. Its antigen is still unknown. One entry per CDR3 protein, called by TCRdb with MiXCR from the RACE reads. Among more than 85,000 distinct CDR3 sequences listed, approximately 10% were seen once. Time point given: patch test 2, 6 weeks after DPC sensitization. Documented treatment: therapeutic diphenylcyclopropenone sensitization with weekly scalp DPC. The origin of this receptor is a middle-aged man with alopecia areata. Some clones in this sample may be carry-over from other donors' samples. The V and J genes are TRBV7-6 and TRBJ1-1; weak D call: TRBD1 (6 bases). The sequencing used whole blood, collected in connection with sensitization to the hapten diphenylcyclopropenone (DPC). CDR3: CASSQGIVAFF. The CDR3 nucleotides are TGTGCCAGCAGCCAGGGGATAGTGGCTTTCTTT. Filled out from reference TRBV7-6 and TRBJ1-1, the complete variable domain reads GAGVSQSPRYKVTKRGQDVALRCDPISGHVSLYWYRQALGQGPEFLTYFNYEAQQDKSGLPNDRFSAERPEGSISTLTIQRTEQRDSAMYRCASSQGIVAFFGQGTRLTVV.